The 13 T cell receptor beta chains given below trace back to one sample, sequenced in a study of CD8 T cells in ankylosing spondylitis. Study conclusions and caveats: Characteristic, it appeared, of ankylosing spondylitis blood was a TCR beta motif of fewer than 10 highly homologous variants.

TCRdb reprocessed the 5' RACE reads with MiXCR, giving one entry per CDR3 protein. The table includes 330,000 or so distinct CDR3 sequences, less than 10% detected once. No antigens are known for them. Material for sequencing was blood, either unsorted or a sorted T cell fraction (not recorded which). The receptors here all came from a male donor with ankylosing spondylitis.

This clonotype has a count of ten or more. The V gene is TRBV29-1, the J gene TRBJ2-1; 9 bases line up with TRBD1. V trimming: 0 bases; J trimming: 6 bases; junction bases outside the gene matches: 9. This CDR3 contains 16 residues. Per the germline V gene, CDR1 is SQVTM and CDR2 is ANQGSEA. CDR3 region: CSVEDEAQGAFNEQFF. The CDR3 bases are TGCAGCGTTGAAGATGAAGCACAGGGGGCCTTCAATGAGCAGTTCTTC.

In its sample, this clonotype was seen a few times. The chain links TRBV6-5 to TRBJ2-7; D not certain. From germline, CDR1 is MNHEY and CDR2 SVGAGI. The CDR3 runs 13 residues. V was cut by 2 bases and J by 1 base, with 6 bases left in between. The chain's CDR3 is CASSYLVSYEQYF. CDR3 nucleotide sequence: TGTGCCAGCAGTTACCTAGTTTCCTACGAGCAGTACTTC.

There are a few counts of this clonotype. V usage is TRBV29-1 and J usage is TRBJ2-2, with D tentatively TRBD2 (6 bases). Trimming removed 7 bases at V and 1 base at J, with 16 bases between. CDR3 length: 15 amino acids. The germline V gene encodes CDR1 SQVTM and CDR2 ANQGSEA. This CDR3 reads CSAQEGALNTGELFF. The CDR3 DNA sequence: TGCAGCGCCCAGGAGGGAGCCCTGAACACCGGGGAGCTGTTTTTT.

CDR3 loop: CASSRGAAGTGGHEQFF. CDR3 bases: TGCGCCAGCAGCCGAGGGGCCGCGGGGACGGGAGGGCATGAGCAGTTCTTC. This chain uses TRBV4-3 with TRBJ2-1; TRBD2 matches at 8 bases. The CDR3 covers 17 residues. Germline loops: CDR1 LGHNA, CDR2 YSLEER. The ends lost 4 bases at V and 8 bases at J; junction bases unmatched: 16.

This chain connects TRBV5-1 to TRBJ2-1, with 12 positions matching TRBD2. This CDR3 spans 16 amino acids. Germline V gene data show CDR1 as SGHRS and CDR2 as YFSETQ. The V and J ends lost 0 bases and 5 bases, in that order; junction bases with no gene match: 3. The CDR3 nucleotides read TGCGCCAGCAGCTTGGAAGGACTAGCGGGAAACAATGAGCAGTTCTTC. Protein product: CASSLEGLAGNNEQFF.

This clonotype was detected many times. The chain recombines TRBV29-1 with TRBJ1-1; D not resolved. Germline V gene data show CDR1 as SQVTM and CDR2 as ANQGSEA. The CDR3 covers 13 residues. Trimming cost V 1 base and J 1 base, with 7 bases left between them. CDR3 region: CSVEGAGNTEAFF. The CDR3, as DNA: TGCAGCGTTGAAGGGGCAGGGAACACTGAAGCTTTCTTT.

The chain links TRBV3-1 to TRBJ2-7; unclear D gene. Trimming took off 0 bases at V and 1 base at J, with 10 bases between the two ends. Germline V gene sequence: CDR1 LGHDT, CDR2 YNNKEL (reference sequence). The CDR3 sequence is 15 residues long. This CDR3 is CASSQDQVRSYEQYF. The CDR3 nucleotides are TGTGCCAGCAGCCAAGACCAGGTTCGGTCCTACGAGCAGTACTTC.

The chain uses TRBV27 and TRBJ2-7, with 16 bases matching TRBD2. CDR1 and CDR2 from the germline V gene are MNHEY and SMNVEV (reference sequence). V dropped 5 bases and J dropped 1; count of bases not matched to a gene: 8. This CDR3 region has 18 residues. This CDR3 reads CASSHGTSGRVASYEQYF. In DNA, the CDR3 is TGTGCCAGCAGTCATGGGACTAGCGGGAGGGTAGCGTCCTACGAGCAGTACTTC.

In this sample, this clonotype turned up a few times. This sequence joins TRBV27 and TRBJ2-1; 8 bases align to TRBD2. The CDR3 is made up of 17 amino acids. Losses at the gene ends were 6 bases for V and 9 bases for J; bases not matched to a gene: 19. The germline V gene encodes CDR1 MNHEY and CDR2 SMNVEV (reference sequence). CDR3 in DNA: TGTGCCAGCAGGCGGGGCGTATCCGGACTAGCAACACTTGAGCAGTTCTTC. It yields the protein CASRRGVSGLATLEQFF.

This clonotype was seen at least ten times. The J gene is TRBJ2-7, the V gene TRBV2; tentatively, D is TRBD1 (5 bases). Deletions cut 6 bases from V and 2 bases from J, with 17 bases between. The CDR3 consists of 15 residues. Per the germline V gene, CDR1 is SNHLY and CDR2 is FYNNEI. Here the CDR3 DNA reads TGTGCCAGCAGACAGACAGACAAGGGTCCCTACGAGCAGTACTTC. Its translation is CASRQTDKGPYEQYF.

This chain connects TRBV5-1 to TRBJ2-5; TRBD2 might be the D (6 bases). The CDR3 runs to 14 residues. V lost 7 bases and J 7 bases, leaving 20 bases between the germline ends. Germline loops: CDR1 SGHRS, CDR2 YFSETQ. The CDR3 here is CASGLPTRGGTQYF. CDR3 DNA sequence: TGCGCCAGCGGCCTCCCAACACGGGGAGGGACCCAGTACTTC.

This clonotype was seen repeatedly, ten times or more. The chain carries TRBV29-1 and TRBJ2-3; the D is unclear. The V end was cut by 2 bases, the J end by 7 bases, with 16 bases between. This CDR3 is built from 14 residues. Germline V gene data show CDR1 as SQVTM and CDR2 as ANQGSEA. In DNA, the CDR3 is TGCAGCGTTGAATTACCCAGCCAGCGAAATACGCAGTATTTT. Amino acids: CSVELPSQRNTQYF.

This chain links TRBV11-2 with TRBJ2-2, with TRBD1 identical over 8 bases. Germline V gene sequence: CDR1 SGHAT, CDR2 FQNNGV. CDR3 length equals 15 residues. V gave up 2 bases and J gave up 6 bases; unmatched junction bases: 5. CDR3 residues: CASSLRGTGAGELFF. The CDR3 nucleotides read TGTGCCAGCAGCTTAAGGGGGACAGGCGCCGGGGAGCTGTTTTTT.